This T cell receptor (beta chain) was documented in a study of blood T cell repertoires in COVID-19. Looking at the study overall: Material from acute and convalescent COVID-19 was sourced from the United States, Italy and Spain. PBMCs, B-cell-depleted T cells, or T cells were the source of the cDNA or gDNA that made up the material.

Germline V lookup: CDR1 SGHRS, CDR2 YFSETQ. The CDR3 is made up of 15 amino acids. V was clipped by 4 bases and J by 3 bases; unmatched bases: 6. In the original analysis: Estimates of nucleated cell counts were drawn from the amplification of reference gene primers. Only in-frame clones appear in the TCRdb table, and some are missing; sequencing was by immunoSEQ multiplex PCR. V and J calls and clone size are those listed in that table; D and trimming were worked out from the DNA. This sample has hundreds of thousands of clones, with less than 90% found just once. The sample taken for sequencing was peripheral blood. V gene TRBV5-1 combines with J gene TRBJ1-5; TRBD1 matches at 8 bases. This clonotype was obtained from a woman between 45 and 60 years old with acute or convalescent COVID-19. CDR3 protein: CASSQGQGPNQPQHF. CDR3 DNA sequence: TGCGCCAGCAGCCAAGGACAGGGCCCCAATCAGCCCCAGCATTTT.